What follows are 18 T cell receptor beta chains derived from one specimen sequenced in a study of graft-versus-host responses after intestinal transplantation. Clones were read by immunoSEQ multiplex PCR, and TCRdb kept only the in-frame ones, dropping some. Of 80,000 to 95,000 clones listed, about 88% are singletons. What these receptors recognize is not known. Sequencing was performed on unstimulated CD4+ T cells sorted from spleen or lymph node cells, taken before transplant. The receptors derive from a human donor who was the organ donor for an intestinal transplant.

The chain links TRBV5-8 to TRBJ1-1; 8 bases are shared with TRBD1. The CDR3 contains 14 residues. V dropped 4 bases and J dropped 4; count of bases not matched to a gene: 6. The germline gives CDR1 SGHTS, CDR2 YDEGEE. CDR3 sequence reads: CASSAPTGATEAFF. Here the CDR3 DNA reads TGTGCCAGCAGCGCCCCGACAGGGGCCACTGAAGCTTTCTTT.

The chain has TRBV5-1 and TRBJ2-1; D unresolved. Trimming took off 0 bases at V and 12 bases at J, with 7 bases between the two ends. Germline V gives CDR1 SGHRS, CDR2 YFSETQ. The CDR3 has 11 residues. CDR3 amino acids: CASSLGARQFF. The DNA for the CDR3 is TGCGCCAGCAGCTTGGGGGCACGGCAGTTCTTC.

The genes are TRBV6-5 and TRBJ1-4; D unresolved. Germline V gene sequence: CDR1 MNHEY, CDR2 SVGAGI. Trimming took 0 bases from V and 5 from J, leaving 7 bases between them. This CDR3 comprises 14 residues. CDR3 protein: CASSYSWANEKLFF. CDR3 bases: TGTGCCAGCAGTTACTCTTGGGCAAATGAAAAACTGTTTTTT.

This sequence joins TRBV25-1 and TRBJ1-1, with D unresolved. With 2 bases removed from V and 5 bases from J, the gap between germline ends came to 15 bases. The CDR3 sequence is 15 residues long. Germline V gene sequence: CDR1 MGHDK, CDR2 SYGVNS. CDR3 protein: CASSETAGRTTEAFF. DNA of the CDR3: TGTGCCAGCAGTGAAACGGCAGGCCGTACAACTGAAGCTTTCTTT.

This clone is a singleton in its sample. This rearrangement joins TRBV5-4 to TRBJ2-5; possible D gene TRBD2, 6 bases. V was cut by 7 bases and J by 5 bases, with 18 bases left in between. The CDR3 is made up of 14 amino acids. Germline CDR1 SGHNT, CDR2 YYREEE (reference sequence). CDR3 in amino acids: CASREAAGQETQYF. In DNA form, the CDR3 reads TGTGCCAGCCGTGAGGCAGCGGGTCAGGAGACCCAGTACTTC.

The chain carries TRBV6-1 and TRBJ1-2; D remains unclear. In germline, CDR1 is MNHNS, CDR2 SASEGT. The length of the CDR3 is 14 residues. Trimming pared 0 bases from V and 4 bases from J, leaving 9 bases between. DNA for the CDR3: TGTGCCAGCAGTGAAGCGCGGGATCTCTATGGCTACACCTTC. Translation gives CASSEARDLYGYTF.

The rearrangement joins TRBV18 to TRBJ2-2, with unresolved D. CDR1 and CDR2 from the germline V gene are KGHSH and LQKENI. Trimming took 4 bases from V and 4 from J, leaving 10 bases between them. The CDR3 is made up of 14 amino acids. CDR3 DNA sequence: TGTGCCAGCTCACGCCCTAGTAGCACCGGGGAGCTGTTTTTT. Its protein is CASSRPSSTGELFF.

The chain has TRBV7-3 and TRBJ1-4; D uncertain. This CDR3 spans 13 amino acids. Trimming stripped 5 bases from V and 7 bases from J, with 11 bases between. In germline, CDR1 is SGHTA, CDR2 FQGTGA. CDR3 DNA: TGTGCCAGCAGCCCCGGCGAGGGTGAAAAACTGTTTTTT. Protein product: CASSPGEGEKLFF. Supplemented by reference TRBV7-3 and TRBJ1-4, the full variable domain reads GAGVSQTPSNKVTEKGKYVELRCDPISGHTALYWYRQSLGQGPEFLIYFQGTGAADDSGLPNDRFFAVRPEGSVSTLKIQRTERGDSAVYLCASSPGEGEKLFFGSGTQLSVL.

In its sample, this clone was seen once. This rearrangement joins TRBV6-1 to TRBJ2-7, with no clear D. V lost 6 bases and J 2 bases, leaving 14 bases between the germline ends. The germline V gene has CDR1 MNHNS and CDR2 SASEGT. This CDR3 has 14 residues. The DNA for the CDR3 is TGTGCCAGCAGCGCCCTGCCGGGTGCCTACGAGCAGTACTTC. This gives the protein CASSALPGAYEQYF.

V usage is TRBV5-6 and J usage is TRBJ1-6; TRBD1 agrees at 8 bases. The germline V gene encodes CDR1 SGHDT and CDR2 YYEEEE. The CDR3 consists of 15 residues. J gave up 10 bases and V 0 bases, and 6 bases lay outside the gene matches. The CDR3 DNA follows: TGTGCCAGCAGCTTGGTACAGGGGGGGGAATCACCCCTCCACTTT. This translates into CASSLVQGGESPLHF.

Here the CDR3 reads CASSFSGSSYNEQFF. CDR3 coding DNA: TGTGCCAGCAGCTTCTCGGGTAGCTCCTACAATGAGCAGTTCTTC. The chain employs TRBV7-2 and TRBJ2-1; D remains ambiguous. V lost 3 bases and J 0 bases, leaving 9 bases between the germline ends. Germline CDR1 SGHTA, CDR2 FQGNSA. This CDR3 spans 15 amino acids.

With regard to this clone: At one of its ends the junction is not consistent with the germline gene, which may arise from a read error. The rearrangement links TRBV7-7 to TRBJ2-1; D perhaps matches TRBD2 (5 bases). This CDR3 has 13 amino acids. In germline, CDR1 is SSHAT, CDR2 FNYEAQ (reference sequence). The CDR3 DNA reads TGTGCTAGCAGCCGCGGGTCCGACAATGAGCAGTTCTTC. Its translation is CASSRGSDNEQFF.

The J gene is TRBJ2-7, the V gene TRBV7-9; TRBD1 agrees at 7 bases. After removal of 5 bases from V and 2 bases from J, the junction contained 9 bases not matched to a gene. The CDR3 consists of 15 residues. Per the germline V gene, CDR1 is SEHNR and CDR2 is FQNEAQ (reference sequence). The CDR3 DNA sequence: TGTGCCAGCAGCCCTTCGGGACAGCTCCCCTACGAGCAGTACTTC. This gives the protein CASSPSGQLPYEQYF.

The chain uses TRBV12-5 and TRBJ2-5; D possibly corresponds to TRBD1 (6 bases). This CDR3 is 12 amino acids long. The ends were cut back, 6 bases at V and 3 bases at J, with 8 bases in the middle. CDR1 and CDR2 from the germline V gene are LGHNT and FRNRAP. The CDR3 bases are TGTGCTAGTGGCCGGGACAAAGAGACCCAGTACTTC. Encoded protein: CASGRDKETQYF.

The gene calls are TRBV4-3 and TRBJ1-1; D is undetermined. The CDR3 totals 16 residues. V lost 0 bases to trimming and J lost 5 bases, with 16 bases between them. The germline gives CDR1 LGHNA, CDR2 YSLEER. CDR3 DNA: TGCGCCAGCAGCCAAGAAATATCACCCGAGAAAACTGAAGCTTTCTTT. It is translated as CASSQEISPEKTEAFF.

The rearrangement uses TRBV7-8 and TRBJ2-7, with D possibly TRBD1 on 5 matching bases. CDR1 and CDR2 (germline): SGHVS, FQNEAQ. The V and J ends lost 1 base and 7 bases respectively, with 11 bases between them. The CDR3 totals 13 residues. The DNA for the CDR3 is TGTGCCAGCAGCTTAGTTAGGGGTTGGGAGCAGTACTTC. Translated, it gives CASSLVRGWEQYF.

The rearrangement uses TRBV4-2 and TRBJ2-3; TRBD1 is a possible D gene (6 bases). This CDR3 is 14 amino acids long. Between the trimmed V and J ends, which lost 4 bases and 3 bases, there was a span of 11 bases. Germline CDR1 and CDR2: LGHNA and YNFKEQ. The CDR3 DNA reads as TGTGCCAGCAGCCGGTCAGGGGCGACAGATACGCAGTATTTT. Protein product: CASSRSGATDTQYF.

This clone has just a few counts. The chain employs TRBV6-5 and TRBJ2-7, with 9 bases that match TRBD2. The germline V gene has CDR1 MNHEY and CDR2 SVGAGI. The CDR3 totals 15 residues. Losses at the gene ends were 2 bases for V and 6 bases for J; bases not matched to a gene: 8. In DNA, the CDR3 is TGTGCCAGCAGTTACGCCGGTCTAGCGGGAACCGAGCAGTACTTC. Translated, it gives CASSYAGLAGTEQYF.